Listed here is a single TCR beta chain. The data were taken from a study of OX40 agonist ivuxolimab in advanced cancers. Sequencing was performed with immunoSEQ multiplex PCR; in TCRdb, only in-frame clones are kept and a portion is missing. The data contain roughly 29,000 clones, around 87% of them singletons. Germline V gives CDR1 SGHAT, CDR2 FQNNGV. The ends were cut back, 1 base at V and 0 bases at J, with 7 bases in the middle. The CDR3 is made up of 15 amino acids. The material was CD4+ or CD8+ T cells sorted from blood, obtained in a trial of the OX40 agonist ivuxolimab. The V call is TRBV11-2, the J call TRBJ1-3; no reliable D call. The clonotype was recovered from an adult with an advanced solid tumor such as melanoma, head and neck, liver or kidney cancer. The CDR3 DNA is TGTGCCAGCAGCTTAGTATACAGCTCTGGAAACACCATATATTTT. Protein product: CASSLVYSSGNTIYF.